One and the same sample provided the 15 T cell receptor beta chains below, sequenced in a study of control samples from healthy donors and cancer patients. Method: immunoSEQ multiplex PCR; TCRdb's copy keeps in-frame clones and lacks some. The sample holds over 150,000 clones, about 94% seen once. Source material: blood. The source is a middle-aged man in good health.

The chain employs TRBV3-1 (or the pseudogene TRBV3-2) and TRBJ2-7, with D perhaps given as TRBD1 or TRBD2 (5 bases each). V was cut by 1 base and J by 2 bases, with 9 bases left in between. This CDR3 is built from 14 residues. Germline CDR1 reads LGHDT; CDR2 reads YNNKEL (reference sequence). CDR3 amino acids: CASSQGPGPYEQYF. The CDR3 DNA reads TGTGCCAGCAGCCAAGGTCCGGGGCCCTACGAGCAGTACTTC.

The chain has TRBV3-1 (or the pseudogene TRBV3-2) and TRBJ2-7, with TRBD2 matching 10 bases. CDR1 is LGHDT, CDR2 YNNKEL, per germline (reference sequence). Losses at the gene ends were 4 bases for V and 2 bases for J; bases not matched to a gene: 5. This CDR3 is built from 15 residues. The CDR3 region is CASSRGLASTYEQYF. For the CDR3, the DNA is TGTGCCAGCAGCCGGGGACTAGCGAGCACCTACGAGCAGTACTTC.

On this clone: A junction boundary mismatches the germline segment, possibly from a read error. The chain employs TRBV7-2 and TRBJ1-2; possible D gene TRBD1, 6 bases. Germline CDR1 reads SGHTA; CDR2 reads FQGNSA. This CDR3 contains 15 residues. The CDR3 nucleotides are TGTGCCAGCAGCTTAAGCCAGGGGCAAGCCTATGGCCACACCTTC. Encoded protein: CASSLSQGQAYGHTF.

The gene calls are TRBV19 and TRBJ1-6, with D uncertain. The V and J ends lost 0 bases and 9 bases respectively, with 12 bases between them. The CDR3 is made up of 15 amino acids. In germline, CDR1 is LNHDA, CDR2 SQIVND (reference sequence). The CDR3 DNA is TGTGCCAGTAGTATAGAGGAGGGCGGCGGTTCACCCCTCCACTTT. Translation gives CASSIEEGGGSPLHF.

V gene TRBV5-5 combines with J gene TRBJ1-5; possible D gene TRBD1, 5 bases. The CDR3 has 14 residues. Germline lookup yields CDR1 SGHKS and CDR2 YYEKEE (reference sequence). Trimming took 2 bases from V and 8 from J, leaving 14 bases between them. Written as DNA, the CDR3 is TGTGCCAGCAGCTTAGCGGGGGGTGGTAAGCCCCAGCATTTT. Amino acid sequence: CASSLAGGGKPQHF.

V usage is TRBV19 and J usage is TRBJ1-2, with D maybe TRBD1 (6 bases). Germline values: CDR1 LNHDA, CDR2 SQIVND (reference sequence). This CDR3 contains 14 residues. Trimming removed 5 bases from V and 4 bases from J, with 14 bases in between. CDR3 region: CASSPVTDSYGYTF. CDR3 sequence (DNA): TGTGCCAGTAGTCCGGTAACGGACAGCTATGGCTACACCTTC.

The chain joins TRBV7-9 to TRBJ1-2, with D hard to call. The germline V gene has CDR1 SEHNR and CDR2 FQNEAQ (reference sequence). The CDR3 extends over 15 amino acids. V lost 1 base and J lost 4, with 13 bases in between. The CDR3 coding sequence is TGTGCCAGCAGCTTAGAAGTCGACGGATCCTATGGCTACACCTTC. This codes for CASSLEVDGSYGYTF.

J is TRBJ1-4 and V is TRBV5-1; D may be TRBD1 (5 bases). The germline V gene encodes CDR1 SGHRS and CDR2 YFSETQ. The V end lost 3 bases, the J end lost 0 bases, and 9 bases lay between the germline ends. The CDR3 runs to 15 residues. The CDR3 DNA is TGCGCCAGCAGCTGGGACGGGACAACTAATGAAAAACTGTTTTTT. Amino acids: CASSWDGTTNEKLFF.

The chain joins TRBV30 to TRBJ2-7; the D gene could be TRBD1 or TRBD2 (6 bases each). Trimming left V 0 bases short and J 7 bases short, with 19 bases between. This CDR3 region has 15 residues. Looked up from germline, CDR1 is GTSNPN and CDR2 is SVGIG (reference sequence). The CDR3 nucleotides read TGTGCCTGGAGTGTACCTATTAGGGGGGTGGGGGAGCAGTACTTC. Translation: CAWSVPIRGVGEQYF.

This chain joins TRBV7-3 and TRBJ1-1; TRBD1 aligns across 9 bases. Germline CDR1 reads SGHTA; CDR2 reads FQGTGA. J was trimmed by 0 bases and V by 6 bases; bases with no gene match: 5. The CDR3 is 15 amino acids. The CDR3 sequence: CASSGQGTMNTEAFF. In DNA, the CDR3 is TGTGCCAGCAGTGGACAGGGGACGATGAACACTGAAGCTTTCTTT. Looking up the rest from reference TRBV7-3 and TRBJ1-1 gives the full variable domain: GAGVSQTPSNKVTEKGKYVELRCDPISGHTALYWYRQSLGQGPEFLIYFQGTGAADDSGLPNDRFFAVRPEGSVSTLKIQRTERGDSAVYLCASSGQGTMNTEAFFGQGTRLTVV.

The chain has TRBV10-2 and TRBJ1-3, with D perhaps matching TRBD1 (6 bases). Looked up from germline, CDR1 is WSHSY and CDR2 is SAAADI. The V end was cut by 2 bases, the J end by 0 bases, with 11 bases between. CDR3 length equals 16 residues. The DNA for the CDR3 is TGCGCCAGCAGTGAGCGAAGGGGGAGCTCTGGAAACACCATATATTTT. It codes for CASSERRGSSGNTIYF.

The rearrangement uses TRBV4-1 and TRBJ1-2, with D uncertain. The germline V gene has CDR1 MGHRA and CDR2 YSYEKL. V was cut by 1 base and J by 7 bases, with 4 bases left in between. The CDR3 runs 11 residues. The CDR3 DNA reads TGCGCCAGCAGCCAAGTCAGTGGCTACACCTTC. This translates into CASSQVSGYTF.

The chain links TRBV6-5 to TRBJ1-4, with 7 bases aligning to TRBD1. The CDR3 spans 15 residues. V lost 7 bases, J lost 2 bases, and 7 bases stayed unmatched. The V gene's germline CDR1 is MNHEY and CDR2 SVGAGI. The CDR3: CASNRQGGTNEKLFF. The DNA for the CDR3 is TGTGCCAGCAACCGACAGGGAGGCACTAATGAAAAACTGTTTTTT.

In DNA form, the CDR3 reads TGCGCCAGCAGCTGGGGTGGACAGGGGCCGAACACTGAAGCTTTCTTT. Its translation is CASSWGGQGPNTEAFF. The chain couples TRBV5-1 to TRBJ1-1; 9 nucleotides match TRBD1. V gave up 3 bases and J gave up 1 base; unmatched junction bases: 7. This CDR3 comprises 16 residues. The germline V gene has CDR1 SGHRS and CDR2 YFSETQ.

The rearrangement links TRBV5-4 to TRBJ1-2; a possible D gene is TRBD1 (5 bases). Between the trimmed V and J ends, which lost 3 bases and 7 bases, there was a span of 16 bases. Germline V CDR1 and CDR2: SGHNT, YYREEE (reference sequence). The CDR3 contains 14 residues. CDR3 amino acids: CASSWAGGTGGYTF. CDR3 sequence (DNA): TGTGCCAGCAGCTGGGCCGGGGGGACGGGTGGCTACACCTTC.